Listed here are 9 T cell receptor beta chains from one sample, sequenced in a study of blood T cells in healthy people across ages. Sample-barcoded 5' priming and a J-beta primer mix drove a second PCR of about 6 to 11 cycles. TCRdb re-called the 5' RACE reads through MiXCR, storing one row per CDR3 protein. The sample lists about 700,000 distinct CDR3 sequences, about 30% occurring once. The sequenced sample was blood. The source is a woman aged 80 or over in good health.

On this clonotype itself: The final CDR3 position lacks the conserved phenylalanine or tryptophan, pointing to a likely read error. This chain joins TRBV18 and TRBJ2-1; D is uncertain. This CDR3 is built from 14 residues. V was pared by 1 base and J by 3 bases, with 7 bases between. Germline assignment: CDR1 KGHSH and CDR2 LQKENI. CDR3 region: CASSPQGSYNEQFC. CDR3 DNA sequence: TGTGCCAGCTCACCACAGGGAAGCTACAATGAGCAGTTCTGC.

This clonotype has a count of ten or more. This chain connects TRBV27 to TRBJ2-5; no definite D call. The CDR3 is 13 residues long. Germline V lookup: CDR1 MNHEY, CDR2 SMNVEV (reference sequence). Trimming cost V 3 bases and J 0 bases, with 5 bases left between them. Here the CDR3 reads CASSFLNQETQYF. CDR3 in DNA: TGTGCCAGCAGTTTCCTTAACCAAGAGACCCAGTACTTC.

This clonotype was observed once. The chain is built from TRBV5-6 and TRBJ1-4, with D perhaps TRBD1 (5 bases). The CDR3 runs to 18 residues. The V and J ends lost 0 bases and 3 bases respectively, with 18 bases between them. Germline V gene data show CDR1 as SGHDT and CDR2 as YYEEEE. The CDR3 DNA follows: TGTGCCAGCAGCTTGGAGAATACAGGCAATTCCGCTAATGAAAAACTGTTTTTT. As protein: CASSLENTGNSANEKLFF.

The sample holds a few counts of this clonotype. This clone may be a read error of a much larger clone one base away. The V and J genes are TRBV20-1 and TRBJ2-1; 8 nucleotides agree with TRBD2. The CDR3 is 15 amino acids. Germline CDR1 is DFQATT and CDR2 is SNEGSKA (reference sequence). V shed 7 bases, J shed 7 bases, and the junction held 15 bases outside the gene matches. In DNA form, the CDR3 reads TGCAGTGTCCCATCTCCGAGCGGGGGAGAGAATGAGCAGTTCTTC. This sequence encodes CSVPSPSGGENEQFF.

In this sample, this clonotype turned up many times. The chain employs TRBV15 and TRBJ2-3, with 10 positions matching TRBD2. Germline CDR1 and CDR2: LNHNV and YYDKDF (reference sequence). The CDR3 sequence is 16 residues long. The V segment lost 1 base and the J segment 3 bases; nucleotides outside the gene matches: 4. The CDR3 region has the DNA TGTGCCACCAGCAGAGGTACTAGCGGGGAGACAGATACGCAGTATTTT. It specifies CATSRGTSGETDTQYF.

This clonotype appeared many times. The chain links TRBV7-2 to TRBJ2-7, with 10 nucleotides matching TRBD2. Germline V CDR1 and CDR2: SGHTA, FQGNSA. The CDR3 extends over 15 amino acids. Trimming took 5 bases from V and 4 from J; bases not matched to a gene: 8. The CDR3 protein is CASSPTSGVRYEQYF. For the CDR3, the DNA is TGTGCCAGCAGCCCAACTAGCGGGGTTCGGTACGAGCAGTACTTC.

The chain combines TRBV5-6 with TRBJ2-5; no definite D call. Deletions cut 0 bases from V and 11 bases from J, with 11 bases between. Germline CDR1 reads SGHDT; CDR2 reads YYEEEE. The CDR3 consists of 12 residues. CDR3 DNA sequence: TGTGCCAGCAGCTTGGACGACTTGGGGCAGTACTTC. Translation: CASSLDDLGQYF.

The rearrangement uses TRBV24-1 and TRBJ2-1, with 12 bases aligning to TRBD1. The J call may be faulty, since TRBJ2-7 better matches the DNA end. The CDR3 has 17 amino acids. Germline CDR1 KGHDR, CDR2 SFDVKD. The CDR3 region is CATSDLVGQGAYNEQYF. CDR3 in DNA: TGTGCCACCAGTGATTTGGTGGGACAGGGGGCCTACAATGAGCAGTACTTC.

This clonotype was recorded a few times. A clone one base away is much larger, so this may be a read error. J is TRBJ2-5 and V is TRBV6-1; 13 bases line up with TRBD2. There are 20 residues in the CDR3. V dropped 7 bases and J dropped 11; count of bases not matched to a gene: 28. CDR1 and CDR2 from the germline V gene are MNHNS and SASEGT. CDR3 nucleotide sequence: TGTGCCAGCACCACAGCTGGAGTCGGACTAGCGGGGGCGACGGACAATGAGCAGTACTTC. Its protein is CASTTAGVGLAGATDNEQYF.